These 23 T cell receptor beta chains share one sample of origin, sequenced in a study of T cells in tuberculosis. Here immunoSEQ multiplex PCR was the method, and the copy in TCRdb shows in-frame clones only, minus some. The table shows over 25,000 clones, with around 87% occurring only once. Sequencing was performed on PBMCs. The receptor source for this set is a donor between 10 and 35 years old with latent tuberculosis or without tuberculosis infection.

The rearrangement uses TRBV5-1 and TRBJ1-2; TRBD1 might be the D (5 bases). Looked up from germline, CDR1 is SGHRS and CDR2 is YFSETQ. The CDR3 extends over 16 amino acids. V lost 3 bases, J lost 2 bases, and 17 bases lay in between. CDR3 bases: TGCGCCAGCAGCTGGACGCGGGGGAATGAGAACTATGGCTACACCTTC. Translating it yields CASSWTRGNENYGYTF.

The chain combines TRBV6-5 with TRBJ2-4; 9 positions agree with TRBD1. V lost 6 bases to trimming and J lost 8 bases; unmatched junction nucleotides: 2. Germline lookup yields CDR1 MNHEY and CDR2 SVGAGI. The CDR3 runs to 12 residues. The CDR3 DNA sequence: TGTGCCAGCAGGGACAGGGGACACATTCAGTACTTC. Protein: CASRDRGHIQYF.

The count of this clone is one. CDR3 loop: CASSSPVSNQPQHF. The CDR3, as DNA: TGTGCCAGTAGTTCCCCCGTTAGCAATCAGCCCCAGCATTTT. The chain carries TRBV19 and TRBJ1-5; D is unresolved. This CDR3 has 14 residues. Trimming stripped 5 bases from V and 0 bases from J, with 8 bases between. Germline V lookup: CDR1 LNHDA, CDR2 SQIVND (reference sequence).

The chain carries TRBV18 and TRBJ2-7, with 9 nucleotides matching TRBD1. J gave up 1 base and V 1 base, and 5 bases lay outside the gene matches. This CDR3 comprises 16 residues. CDR1 KGHSH and CDR2 LQKENI come from the germline V gene. The CDR3 here is CASSPQGTGKSYEQYF. The CDR3 DNA is TGTGCCAGCTCACCACAGGGGACAGGGAAGTCCTACGAGCAGTACTTC.

The chain combines TRBV15 with TRBJ2-5, with 9 nucleotides matching TRBD2. This CDR3 is 16 amino acids long. CDR1 is LNHNV and CDR2 is YYDKDF in the germline V gene (reference sequence). V shed 7 bases, J shed 4 bases, and the junction held 13 bases outside the gene matches. The CDR3 sequence: CATMRILAGEAETQYF. CDR3 sequence (DNA): TGTGCCACCATGAGGATATTAGCGGGGGAGGCAGAGACCCAGTACTTC. The complete variable domain, with remaining parts taken from reference TRBV15 and TRBJ2-5, reads DAMVIQNPRYQVTQFGKPVTLSCSQTLNHNVMYWYQQKSSQAPKLLFHYYDKDFNNEADTPDNFQSRRPNTSFCFLDIRSPGLGDTAMYLCATMRILAGEAETQYFGPGTRLLVL.

This clone was counted once. V gene TRBV7-2 combines with J gene TRBJ2-7; 9 nucleotides match TRBD2. The CDR3 has 16 residues. Germline V lookup: CDR1 SGHTA, CDR2 FQGNSA. V lost 1 base, J lost 4 bases, and 8 bases stayed unmatched. CDR3 DNA: TGTGCCAGCAGCTTAGACGTCGCGGGGGGGCGTTACGAGCAGTACTTC. This translates into CASSLDVAGGRYEQYF.

The V call is TRBV9, the J call TRBJ2-3; D is perhaps TRBD1 (6 bases). Germline loops: CDR1 SGDLS, CDR2 YYNGEE. With 4 bases removed from V and 2 bases from J, the gap between germline ends came to 14 bases. The CDR3 contains 15 residues. The CDR3 coding sequence is TGTGCCAGCAGCCCGAGGACAGCCCTCACAGATACGCAGTATTTT. Translation gives CASSPRTALTDTQYF.

This chain joins TRBV9 and TRBJ1-4; TRBD1 matches at 8 bases. The CDR3 totals 15 residues. V shed 4 bases and J 7 bases; nucleotides not matched to a gene: 9. Germline V CDR1 and CDR2: SGDLS, YYNGEE. The CDR3 region is CASSPRGTGFEKLFF. In nucleotides, the CDR3 is TGTGCCAGCAGCCCTCGGGGGACAGGCTTTGAAAAACTGTTTTTT.

V and J are TRBV6-1 and TRBJ2-5, with a weak D call TRBD2 (7 bases). The CDR3 consists of 14 residues. Deletions cut 0 bases from V and 5 bases from J, with 10 bases between. Germline V gene sequence: CDR1 MNHNS, CDR2 SASEGT. CDR3 sequence reads: CASSEAGGPETQYF. CDR3 DNA: TGTGCCAGCAGTGAAGCGGGGGGGCCGGAGACCCAGTACTTC.

J is TRBJ1-2 and V is TRBV5-1, with 7 bases that match TRBD1. The CDR3 totals 14 residues. J lost 8 bases, V lost 0 bases, and 7 bases had no gene match. Germline V gene data show CDR1 as SGHRS and CDR2 as YFSETQ. CDR3: CASSLGQGVFGYTF. The CDR3 DNA reads as TGCGCCAGCAGCTTGGGACAGGGTGTCTTCGGCTACACCTTC.

This clone was seen only once. V usage is TRBV7-2 and J usage is TRBJ2-1; a weak D match, TRBD2 (6 bases). This CDR3 has 16 amino acids. Germline V gene lookup returns CDR1 SGHTA and CDR2 FQGNSA. V was clipped by 6 bases and J by 5 bases, with 20 bases between them. CDR3 coding DNA: TGTGCCAGCAGGCCGCCTCGACTAGTAAAGGACAATGAGCAGTTCTTC. This translates into CASRPPRLVKDNEQFF.

V and J are TRBV28 and TRBJ2-7, with 8 bases identical to TRBD1. The V segment lost 2 bases and the J segment 7 bases; nucleotides outside the gene matches: 7. Germline values: CDR1 MDHEN, CDR2 SYDVKM. The CDR3 loop spans 14 amino acids. As DNA, the CDR3 is TGTGCCAGCAGTTTAACGGGACAGGCGGGGGAGCAGTACTTC. Encoded protein: CASSLTGQAGEQYF.

This chain joins TRBV6-5 and TRBJ1-3; 7 nucleotides match TRBD1. V gave up 6 bases and J gave up 5 bases; unmatched junction bases: 10. The CDR3 length is 15 residues. CDR1 is MNHEY, CDR2 SVGAGI, per germline. The CDR3 sequence: CASSPRGGGRNTIYF. CDR3 DNA sequence: TGTGCCAGCAGCCCCAGAGGAGGGGGCCGAAACACCATATATTTT.

V usage is TRBV10-3 and J usage is TRBJ2-3, with a possible D match to TRBD2 (6 bases). V gave up 1 base and J gave up 5 bases, with 7 bases separating them. The length of the CDR3 is 13 residues. Germline lookup yields CDR1 ENHRY and CDR2 SYGVKD. CDR3 protein: CAISEWEEDTQYF. CDR3 in DNA: TGTGCCATCAGTGAGTGGGAGGAAGATACGCAGTATTTT.

V gene TRBV4-1 combines with J gene TRBJ1-1; tentatively, D is TRBD1 (6 bases). Germline CDR1 reads MGHRA; CDR2 reads YSYEKL. The V gene lost 4 bases and the J gene lost 4 bases, with 16 bases spanning the gap. There are 15 residues in the CDR3. The CDR3 DNA reads TGCGCCAGCAGCCGGCGAGGGGGAATCGGCACTGAAGCTTTCTTT. Its translation: CASSRRGGIGTEAFF.

A single count supports this clone. The J gene is TRBJ1-2, the V gene TRBV28, with 12 bases identical to TRBD1. Germline V gene sequence: CDR1 MDHEN, CDR2 SYDVKM. The CDR3 has 14 amino acids. J was trimmed by 8 bases and V by 8 bases; bases with no gene match: 9. As DNA, the CDR3 is TGTGCCAGCTCCCCCGGGGACAGGGGGCGGGGCTACACCTTC. Amino acids: CASSPGDRGRGYTF.

This chain uses TRBV28 with TRBJ1-6; D gene ambiguous. This CDR3 spans 17 amino acids. The V gene lost 5 bases and the J gene lost 1 base, with 15 bases spanning the gap. Germline V lookup: CDR1 MDHEN, CDR2 SYDVKM. Written as DNA, the CDR3 is TGTGCCAGCAGTGGAAGCCGGGGAAGGTCCTATAATTCACCCCTCCACTTT. Translation gives CASSGSRGRSYNSPLHF.

The chain links TRBV7-2 to TRBJ2-1; D is unclear. Trimming pared 1 base from V and 8 bases from J, leaving 6 bases between. Per germline, CDR1 SGHTA and CDR2 FQGNSA. The CDR3 loop spans 12 amino acids. DNA for the CDR3: TGTGCCAGCAGCTTAGTTCTGTATGAGCAGTTCTTC. This gives the protein CASSLVLYEQFF.

The J gene is TRBJ2-3, the V gene TRBV25-1; a weak D match, TRBD1 (6 bases). V lost 6 bases to trimming and J lost 4 bases, with 11 bases between them. This CDR3 spans 13 amino acids. From germline, CDR1 is MGHDK and CDR2 SYGVNS. This chain's CDR3 is CASRGRGSDTQYF. The CDR3 DNA reads as TGTGCCAGCAGAGGTAGGGGGTCAGATACGCAGTATTTT.

The chain recombines TRBV7-2 with TRBJ2-3, with 8 bases lining up with TRBD2. With V trimmed by 5 bases and J by 3 bases, 4 bases remained unmatched. The CDR3 totals 14 residues. Germline CDR1 reads SGHTA; CDR2 reads FQGNSA. Written as DNA, the CDR3 is TGTGCCAGCAGCCCCGGACTAGCTACAGATACGCAGTATTTT. It encodes CASSPGLATDTQYF.

The chain couples TRBV14 to TRBJ1-2; D gene uncertain. CDR1 is SGHDN and CDR2 is FVKESK in the germline V gene. The germline V and J ends were trimmed by 6 bases and 0 bases, with 23 bases remaining between them. CDR3 length: 18 residues. The CDR3 nucleotides read TGTGCCAGCAGTCGCGACATTCCGGGAGGCGCTCCTAACTATGGCTACACCTTC. This sequence encodes CASSRDIPGGAPNYGYTF.

This clone appeared a few times. The rearrangement uses TRBV20-1 and TRBJ2-3; perhaps TRBD1 as D (5 bases). The CDR3 sequence is 11 residues long. Germline V gene lookup returns CDR1 DFQATT and CDR2 SNEGSKA (reference sequence). CDR3 DNA: TGCAGATTACAGGGCACAGATACGCAGTATTTT. Amino acids: CRLQGTDTQYF.

The chain links TRBV28 to TRBJ1-2, with D maybe TRBD1 (6 bases). Trimming pared 8 bases from V and 8 bases from J, leaving 15 bases between. The CDR3 sequence is 12 residues long. The germline V gene encodes CDR1 MDHEN and CDR2 SYDVKM. The CDR3 loop reads CASQGGLGGYTF. In nucleotides, the CDR3 is TGTGCCAGCCAAGGGGGTCTAGGGGGCTACACCTTC.